Shown below are 9 T cell receptor beta chains from a single sample sequenced in a study of OX40 agonist ivuxolimab in advanced cancers. The library was obtained by the immunoSEQ multiplex PCR assay. TCRdb holds this immuneACCESS table with in-frame rearrangements only. Some clones are missing; in checked studies, unresolved V genes explain under half, and the rest has no known cause. The sample has 55,000 to 80,000 clones on record, around 85% of them singletons. Of the sample, 1% falls within the top ten clones. The sample in question was CD4+ or CD8+ T cells sorted from blood, obtained in a trial of the OX40 agonist ivuxolimab. The receptors derive from an adult with an advanced solid tumor such as melanoma, head and neck, liver or kidney cancer.

The CDR3 loop is CASSESQGETSEEQFF. CDR3 coding DNA: TGCGCCAGCAGTGAGTCTCAGGGTGAAACCTCGGAGGAGCAGTTCTTC. The genes are TRBV10-1 and TRBJ2-1; possible D gene TRBD1, 5 bases. Between the trimmed V and J ends, which lost 0 bases and 10 bases, there was a span of 19 bases. This CDR3 is built from 16 residues. The germline CDR1 and CDR2 sequences are WNHNN and SYGVQD (reference sequence).

This chain connects TRBV27 to TRBJ2-5; TRBD1 matches 7 bases. V lost 6 bases and J lost 5; bases outside the gene matches: 6. This CDR3 is built from 13 residues. CDR1 and CDR2 from the germline V gene are MNHEY and SMNVEV (reference sequence). The CDR3 loop reads CASSRQGAETQYF. CDR3 sequence (DNA): TGTGCCAGCAGCCGACAGGGCGCCGAGACCCAGTACTTC.

V usage is TRBV2 and J usage is TRBJ2-2, with 8 bases fitting TRBD2. V was pared by 3 bases and J by 5 bases, with 5 bases of the junction left unmatched. The length of the CDR3 is 15 residues. In germline, CDR1 is SNHLY, CDR2 FYNNEI. CDR3 loop: CASSEGLGRTGELFF. The DNA for the CDR3 is TGTGCCAGCAGTGAGGGACTAGGGAGGACCGGGGAGCTGTTTTTT.

V is TRBV6-5 and J is TRBJ1-2; no clear D. CDR3 length equals 15 residues. Germline CDR1 reads MNHEY; CDR2 reads SVGAGI. V was trimmed by 5 bases and J by 0 bases, leaving 13 bases between them. The CDR3 loop is CASSVSLAANYGYTF. The DNA of the CDR3 is TGTGCCAGCAGTGTAAGCTTGGCGGCTAACTATGGCTACACCTTC.

CDR3 region: CAWSGHRVVETQYF. CDR3 nucleotide sequence: TGTGCCTGGAGTGGACACAGGGTCGTAGAGACCCAGTACTTC. The chain couples TRBV30 to TRBJ2-5; D perhaps matches TRBD1 (6 bases). From germline, CDR1 is GTSNPN and CDR2 SVGIG (reference sequence). The CDR3 is 14 amino acids. The V and J ends lost 1 base and 4 bases respectively, with 13 bases between them.

This clone has just one count. The gene calls are TRBV27 and TRBJ2-2; possibly TRBD1 for D (6 bases). Germline V gene sequence: CDR1 MNHEY, CDR2 SMNVEV (reference sequence). Trimming left V 0 bases short and J 1 base short, with 9 bases between. The length of the CDR3 is 16 residues. For the CDR3, the DNA is TGTGCCAGCAGTTTATCGGGGACACAGAACACCGGGGAGCTGTTTTTT. Encoded protein: CASSLSGTQNTGELFF.

This sequence joins TRBV7-2 and TRBJ1-2; 9 bases map to TRBD1. The length of the CDR3 is 16 residues. J was trimmed by 4 bases and V by 3 bases; bases with no gene match: 9. Germline CDR1 and CDR2: SGHTA and FQGNSA. CDR3 bases: TGTGCCAGCAGCTTTCTAGGGACAGGGTTTACCTATGGCTACACCTTC. Translating gives CASSFLGTGFTYGYTF.

The rearrangement uses TRBV5-4 and TRBJ2-1; D remains ambiguous. With 1 base removed from V and 0 bases from J, the gap between germline ends came to 11 bases. The V gene's germline CDR1 is SGHNT and CDR2 YYREEE (reference sequence). This CDR3 comprises 16 residues. The CDR3 DNA is TGTGCCAGCAGCTTGACGGCTTCGAGCTCCTACAATGAGCAGTTCTTC. Translated: CASSLTASSSYNEQFF. The full variable domain, rest sourced from reference TRBV5-4 and TRBJ2-1, is ETGVTQSPTHLIKTRGQQVTLRCSSQSGHNTVSWYQQALGQGPQFIFQYYREEENGRGNFPPRFSGLQFPNYSSELNVNALELDDSALYLCASSLTASSSYNEQFFGPGTRLTVL.

This chain connects TRBV9 to TRBJ1-5; D is perhaps TRBD1 (5 bases). V was pared by 6 bases and J by 3 bases, with 13 bases between. Germline lookup yields CDR1 SGDLS and CDR2 YYNGEE. The CDR3 contains 14 residues. CDR3 region: CASTSGGDNQPQHF. The CDR3 DNA follows: TGTGCCAGCACCAGCGGGGGGGACAATCAGCCCCAGCATTTT.